The text below deals with one T cell receptor beta chain. What it binds is not known. The data are from a study of T-cell reconstitution after alpha-beta-depleted transplantation in children. Study results and limitations: At one year after transplant, newly produced T cells mostly accounted for T-cell counts and diversity. As was reported, about two months after transplant, alpha-beta T cells came from several hundred expanded graft clones. From surviving recipient T cells and thymic progenitors came the high day-60 TCRbeta diversity observed in some patients.

Trimming shortened V by 5 bases and J by 6 bases, and 11 bases separated the two germline ends. The CDR3 sequence is 12 residues long. Germline V gives CDR1 SGHAT, CDR2 FQNNGV. Unique molecular identifiers were used to barcode this TCRbeta library. TCRdb re-called the PCR reads through MiXCR, storing one row per CDR3 protein. The sample includes about 870,000 distinct CDR3 sequences, around 17% of them seen just once. The sample was PBMCs, mostly from graft donor cells, taken 360 days after TCRalphabeta/CD19-depleted stem cell transplant. The TCR was taken from a male patient younger than 18 who had a stem cell transplant for acute lymphoblastic leukemia, so the T cells may come from the graft donor. This chain links TRBV11-2 with TRBJ2-7; D uncertain. As DNA, the CDR3 is TGTGCCAGCAGCGCCGCAGGAATCGAGCAGTACTTC. Translating it yields CASSAAGIEQYF.